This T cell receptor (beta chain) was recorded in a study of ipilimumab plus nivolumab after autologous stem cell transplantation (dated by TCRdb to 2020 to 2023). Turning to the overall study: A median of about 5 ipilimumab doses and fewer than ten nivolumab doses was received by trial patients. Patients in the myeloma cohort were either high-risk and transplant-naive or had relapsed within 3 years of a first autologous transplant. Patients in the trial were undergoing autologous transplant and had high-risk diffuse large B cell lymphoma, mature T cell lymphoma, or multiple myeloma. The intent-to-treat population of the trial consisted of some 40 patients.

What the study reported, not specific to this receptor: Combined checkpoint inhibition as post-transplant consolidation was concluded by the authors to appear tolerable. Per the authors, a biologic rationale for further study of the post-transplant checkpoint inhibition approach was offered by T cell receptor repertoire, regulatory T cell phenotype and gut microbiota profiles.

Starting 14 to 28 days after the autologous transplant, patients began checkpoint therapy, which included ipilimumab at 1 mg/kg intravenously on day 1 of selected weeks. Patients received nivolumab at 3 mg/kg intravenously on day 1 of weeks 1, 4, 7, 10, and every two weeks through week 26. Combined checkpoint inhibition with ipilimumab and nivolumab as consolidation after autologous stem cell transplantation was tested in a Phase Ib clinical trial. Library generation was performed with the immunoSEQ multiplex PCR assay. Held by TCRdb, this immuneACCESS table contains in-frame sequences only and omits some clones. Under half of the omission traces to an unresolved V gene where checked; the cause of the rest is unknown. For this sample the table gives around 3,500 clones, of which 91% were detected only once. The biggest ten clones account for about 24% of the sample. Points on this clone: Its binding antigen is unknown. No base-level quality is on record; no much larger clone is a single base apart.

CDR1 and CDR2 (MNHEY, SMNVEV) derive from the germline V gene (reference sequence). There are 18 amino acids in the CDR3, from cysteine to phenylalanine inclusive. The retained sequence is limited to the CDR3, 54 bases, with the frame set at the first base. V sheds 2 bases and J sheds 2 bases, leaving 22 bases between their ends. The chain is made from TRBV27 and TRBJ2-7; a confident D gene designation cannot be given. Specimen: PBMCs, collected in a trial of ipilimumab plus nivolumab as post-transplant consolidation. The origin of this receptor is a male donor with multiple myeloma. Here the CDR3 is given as CASSLKPPVMSSTYEQYF. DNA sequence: TGTGCCAGCAGTTTAAAACCCCCAGTTATGTCGTCGACCTACGAGCAGTACTTC.